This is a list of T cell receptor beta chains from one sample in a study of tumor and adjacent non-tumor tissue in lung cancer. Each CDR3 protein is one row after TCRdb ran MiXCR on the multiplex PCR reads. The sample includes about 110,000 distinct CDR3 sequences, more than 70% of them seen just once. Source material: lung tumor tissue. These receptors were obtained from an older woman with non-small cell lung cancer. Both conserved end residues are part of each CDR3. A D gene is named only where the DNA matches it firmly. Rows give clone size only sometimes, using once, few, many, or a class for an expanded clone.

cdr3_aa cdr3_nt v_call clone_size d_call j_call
CASSQYFKGAAESQYF TGCGCCAGCAGCCAATATTTCAAGGGGGCCGCAGAGAGCCAGTACTTC TRBV4-3 once TRBD1 TRBJ2-5
CVSGFGIASTDTQYF TGTGTCAGCGGCTTCGGTATCGCTAGCACAGATACGCAGTATTTT TRBV11-2 - - TRBJ2-3
CAWSQENTAVFF TGTGCCTGGAGTCAGGAGAACACTGCAGTTTTCTTT TRBV30 once - TRBJ1-1
CSTDDASSGQYF TGCAGTACCGATGATGCGTCCTCGGGGCAGTACTTC TRBV20-1 - - TRBJ2-7
CASSSPRGISYEQYF TGTGCCAGCAGTTCACCTAGAGGGATCTCCTACGAGCAGTACTTC TRBV28 - - TRBJ2-7
CASNPGQGKFGTKVLTF TGCGCCAGCAACCCGGGACAGGGAAAGTTTGGGACCAAGGTCCTGACTTTC TRBV12-3/TRBV12-4 - TRBD1 TRBJ2-6
CASSSPGEVFF TGTGCAAGCAGCTCCCCAGGGGAAGTTTTCTTT TRBV11-2 - - TRBJ1-1
CAVSQDRGTVETQYF TGCGCCGTCAGCCAAGATCGCGGTACAGTGGAGACCCAGTACTTC TRBV4-1 - - TRBJ2-5
CASRDRNGAGKTYF TGTGCCAGCAGGGACAGGAATGGAGCGGGCAAGACATACTTT TRBV11-3 - TRBD1 TRBJ1-1
CASSPRGGILMKNCFF - TRBV12-1 many - TRBJ1-4
CASRKNQGDTRYF TGTGCCAGCAGAAAGAACCAAGGTGATACGCGGTATTTC TRBV11-3 - - TRBJ2-3
CASRNPQGYEQYF TGTGCCAGCAGGAATCCACAGGGCTACGAGCAGTACTTC TRBV28 - - TRBJ2-7
CANSPPQLAAGLNEQFF TGTGCCAACAGCCCCCCCCAACTAGCGGCGGGTCTCAATGAGCAGTTCTTC TRBV11-2 - TRBD2 TRBJ2-1
CAGSFGASGSPDTQYF TGTGCCGGCAGCTTCGGGGCTAGTGGGAGCCCAGATACGCAGTATTTT TRBV5-5 - - TRBJ2-3
CSASSSSGIGELFF TGCAGTGCTTCCAGCTCTAGTGGCATCGGGGAGTTGTTTTTT TRBV20-1 few - TRBJ2-2
CASSQDGQGGGYTF TGCGCCAGCAGCCAAGATGGGCAGGGCGGGGGTTACACCTTC TRBV4-3 - - TRBJ1-2
CASSYMGNAEAFF TGTGCCAGCAGTTACATGGGGAACGCTGAAGCTTTCTTT TRBV6-5 - - TRBJ1-1
CANSRSGTGGHNEQFF TGTGCAAACAGTCGATCCGGGACAGGGGGGCACAATGAGCAGTTCTTC TRBV6-2/TRBV6-3 - TRBD1 TRBJ2-1
CAGSFKSNYGYTF TGTGCCGGTAGTTTCAAGTCGAACTATGGCTACACCTTC TRBV12-3/TRBV12-4 - - TRBJ1-2
CASSQASGVEFSEQLF TGTGCCAGCAGCCAAGCTTCGGGAGTTGAATTCAGTGAGCAGCTCTTC TRBV14 - - TRBJ2-1
CARSRTTQQGTQYF TGTGCTAGGAGTCGGACTACCCAACAAGGGACCCAGTACTTC TRBV6-2/TRBV6-3 once - TRBJ2-5
CASSQGVFGSNQPHHF TGCGCCAGCAGCCAAGGGGTTTTCGGGAGCAATCAGCCCCATCATTTT TRBV4-3 - - TRBJ1-5
CASSAWTGVKTGELLF TGTGCCAGCAGCGCCTGGACAGGGGTGAAGACCGGAGAGCTCTTGTTT TRBV11-1 - TRBD1 TRBJ2-2
CSVSGTGVWRDTQYF TGCAGCGTATCTGGTACCGGGGTTTGGAGAGATACGCAGTATTTT TRBV29-1 - - TRBJ2-3
CASSLHTGTYEHYF TGTGCGAGCAGCTTACATACGGGAACCTACGAGCATTACTTC TRBV11-3 - - TRBJ2-7
CASSQTGGLSYGYTF TGTGCCAGCAGCCAGACAGGGGGCCTCTCCTATGGCTACACCTTC TRBV5-5 few TRBD1 TRBJ1-2
CANSLDYNQPQHF TGTGCCAACAGCTTAGACTATAATCAGCCCCAGCATTTT TRBV11-2 - - TRBJ1-5
CASRPSEGQGAEAFF TGTGCCAGCAGACCTAGCGAGGGGCAGGGGGCTGAAGCTTTCTTT TRBV28 - TRBD1 TRBJ1-1
CVSSLGTNRQYF TGTGTCAGCAGCCTGGGAACGAATAGGCAGTACTTC TRBV11-2 - - TRBJ2-7
CASSLWGGRTDTQYF TGTGCCAGCAGCTTATGGGGGGGCCGGACAGATACGCAGTATTTT TRBV7-3 - - TRBJ2-3
CSVELLAGETQYF TGCAGCGTTGAGCTACTAGCAGGGGAGACCCAGTACTTC TRBV29-1 - - TRBJ2-5
CASSQIPGLGNTIYF TGCGCCAGCAGCCAAATCCCGGGGCTGGGAAACACCATATATTTT TRBV4-3 - - TRBJ1-3
CSVENRGEQFF TGCAGCGTTGAAAATAGAGGTGAGCAGTTCTTC TRBV29-1 many - TRBJ2-1
CATSYGTKGSYEQYF TGTGCCACCAGCTACGGGACTAAGGGGAGCTACGAACAATACTTC TRBV11-2 - TRBD2 TRBJ2-7
CDRSATGTATDTHYF TGTGACAGGAGCGCCACCGGGACGGCCACAGATACGCACTATTTT TRBV11-2 once - TRBJ2-3
CANSSQGPLYGYIF TGTGCCAACAGCTCACAGGGCCCGCTCTACGGCTACATCTTC TRBV11-1 - - TRBJ1-2
CASNLESGEAGANVLTF TGTGCCAGCAACTTAGAATCAGGGGAGGCTGGGGCCAACGTCCTGACATTC TRBV11-2 - - TRBJ2-6
CANRVYNGELFF TGTGCTAACAGGGTATACAACGGGGAGCTGTTTTTT TRBV6-2/TRBV6-3 - - TRBJ2-2
CVSSTGTVGDYGYTF TGTGTCAGCAGTACCGGGACGGTTGGGGACTATGGCTACACCTTT TRBV12-3/TRBV12-4 - - TRBJ1-2
CASSQSISSGGVNEQFF TGTGCCAGCAGCCAGTCAATCTCTAGCGGGGGGGTGAATGAGCAGTTCTTC TRBV4-2 - TRBD2 TRBJ2-1
CASSYLQAYEQYF TGTGCCAGTAGTTATTTACAGGCTTACGAGCAGTACTTC TRBV6-5 - - TRBJ2-7